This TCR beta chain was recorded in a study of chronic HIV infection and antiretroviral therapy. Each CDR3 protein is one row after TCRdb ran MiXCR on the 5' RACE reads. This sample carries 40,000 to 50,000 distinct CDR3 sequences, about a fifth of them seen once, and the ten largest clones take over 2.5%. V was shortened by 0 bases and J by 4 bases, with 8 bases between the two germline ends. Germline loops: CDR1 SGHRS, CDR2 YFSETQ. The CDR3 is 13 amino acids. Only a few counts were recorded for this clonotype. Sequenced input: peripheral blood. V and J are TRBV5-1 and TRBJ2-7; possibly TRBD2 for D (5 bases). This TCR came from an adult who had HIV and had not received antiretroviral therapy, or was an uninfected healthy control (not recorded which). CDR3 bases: TGCGCCAGCAGCTTGGCCGGACTGTACGAGCAGTACTTC. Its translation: CASSLAGLYEQYF.